Below are 12 T cell receptor beta chains sequenced from a single sample in a study of T-cell reconstitution after alpha-beta-depleted transplantation in children. Unique molecular identifiers were incorporated when the TCRbeta library was constructed. TCRdb analysed the PCR reads with MiXCR anew, one entry per CDR3 protein. The repertoire holds around 600,000 distinct CDR3 sequences, with around 17% as singletons. The input for sequencing was PBMCs from the stem cell graft donor, taken from the stem cell graft. Receptor source: a human donor who donated a stem cell graft to a child with acute myeloid leukemia.

Turning to this clonotype: A much bigger clone sits one base away, suggesting this may be a read error. The rearrangement links TRBV20-1 to TRBJ2-7, with TRBD2 as a possible D gene (7 bases). Trimming removed 5 bases at V and 3 bases at J, with 20 bases between. Germline lookup yields CDR1 DFQATT and CDR2 SNEGSKA (reference sequence). This CDR3 is 15 amino acids long. The CDR3 reads CSAEAGTYSYYEQYF. CDR3 in DNA: TGCAGTGCTGAAGCGGGGACATATAGCTACTACGAGCAGTACTTC.

This clonotype was recorded many times. The chain recombines TRBV20-1 with TRBJ2-7; D is possibly TRBD1 (6 bases). This CDR3 has 16 amino acids. V was trimmed by 1 base and J by 5 bases, leaving 21 bases between them. The germline CDR1 and CDR2 sequences are DFQATT and SNEGSKA (reference sequence). CDR3 in DNA: TGCAGTGCTAGAGTTAGTGGCAGGGGCACAGTCCACGAGCAGTACTTC. Amino acid sequence: CSARVSGRGTVHEQYF.

Ten or more counts support this clonotype. The chain couples TRBV29-1 to TRBJ2-2; D is unclear. V was cut by 7 bases and J by 7 bases, with 10 bases left in between. Germline V gene data show CDR1 as SQVTM and CDR2 as ANQGSEA. This CDR3 is 11 amino acids long. The CDR3 spells CSARTGGELFF. CDR3 DNA sequence: TGCAGCGCCAGGACGGGCGGGGAGCTGTTTTTT.

This clonotype occurred many times. The chain uses TRBV29-1 and TRBJ1-2; D is uncertain. Germline V gives CDR1 SQVTM, CDR2 ANQGSEA. Between the trimmed V and J ends, which lost 0 bases and 6 bases, there was a span of 8 bases. The CDR3 sequence is 12 residues long. CDR3 nucleotide sequence: TGCAGCGTTGAAGATCCGCCAAATGGCTACACCTTC. This translates into CSVEDPPNGYTF.

This clonotype came up once. The chain employs TRBV4-3 and TRBJ2-3; the match to TRBD1 covers 10 bases. Germline assignment: CDR1 LGHNA and CDR2 YSLEER. This CDR3 comprises 16 residues. V was clipped by 4 bases and J by 3 bases; unmatched bases: 7. CDR3 coding DNA: TGCGCCAGCAGCCGGAAACCGGGACAGGGGACAGATACGCAGTATTTT. It specifies CASSRKPGQGTDTQYF.

This clonotype came up a few times. The chain combines TRBV5-1 with TRBJ1-1; 10 bases line up with TRBD1. Germline trimming cut 0 bases from V and 6 bases from J; bases unmatched to any gene: 8. Germline-derived CDR1 and CDR2 are SGHRS and YFSETQ. The CDR3 is made up of 16 amino acids. The CDR3 region is CASSLEPGQGSPEAFF. The CDR3 nucleotides are TGCGCCAGCAGCTTGGAACCGGGACAGGGGTCGCCTGAAGCTTTCTTT.

This clonotype has more than one count but fewer than ten. The rearrangement uses TRBV7-2 and TRBJ1-2; 7 bases map to TRBD1. The CDR3 is 16 residues long. From germline, CDR1 is SGHTA and CDR2 FQGNSA. After removal of 10 bases from V and 0 bases from J, the junction contained 14 bases not matched to a gene. CDR3 DNA: TGTGCCAAATGGGACAGCGGCCAAGACCCTAACTATGGCTACACCTTC. Its protein is CAKWDSGQDPNYGYTF.

The chain recombines TRBV6-2 or TRBV6-3 with TRBJ1-5; D is undetermined. Trimming pared 6 bases from V and 3 bases from J, leaving 12 bases between. The CDR3 sequence is 14 residues long. From germline, CDR1 is MNHEY and CDR2 SVGEGT. The CDR3 reads CASRDVGDNQPQHF. CDR3 coding DNA: TGTGCCAGCAGAGATGTCGGGGACAATCAGCCCCAGCATTTT.

This sequence joins TRBV28 and TRBJ2-2; possible D gene TRBD2, 6 bases. Germline CDR1 MDHEN, CDR2 SYDVKM. The V end lost 5 bases, the J end lost 12 bases, and 16 bases lay between the germline ends. This CDR3 is 13 amino acids long. The CDR3 loop is CASSQGLSRQLFF. DNA for the CDR3: TGTGCCAGCAGTCAAGGACTATCCCGGCAGCTGTTTTTT.

The genes are TRBV28 and TRBJ2-6; D is uncertain. V was clipped by 10 bases and J by 0 bases, with 19 bases between them. The CDR3 sequence is 17 residues long. Germline assignment: CDR1 MDHEN and CDR2 SYDVKM. Here the CDR3 DNA reads TGTGCCACCGGACGGGCCGCCACTTTCTCTGGGGCCAACGTCCTGACTTTC. It specifies CATGRAATFSGANVLTF.

This clonotype was observed many times. The chain carries TRBV20-1 and TRBJ2-5; tentatively, D is TRBD1 (5 bases). In germline, CDR1 is DFQATT, CDR2 SNEGSKA (reference sequence). This CDR3 has 13 residues. The ends were cut back, 2 bases at V and 4 bases at J, with 11 bases in the middle. The CDR3 sequence: CSARWGSPETQYF. The CDR3 coding sequence is TGCAGTGCTAGATGGGGCTCCCCAGAGACCCAGTACTTC.

This clonotype was picked up a small number of times. This chain links TRBV5-5 with TRBJ1-2; possibly TRBD1 for D (6 bases). This CDR3 spans 13 amino acids. CDR1 and CDR2 from the germline V gene are SGHKS and YYEKEE (reference sequence). Trimming cost V 4 bases and J 1 base, with 8 bases left between them. The CDR3 bases are TGTGCCAGCAGCCGGGACATTAACTATGGCTACACCTTC. Protein: CASSRDINYGYTF.